The rows below give T cell receptor beta chains drawn from one sample of a study of T cell repertoires in ileal Crohn's disease. Libraries were prepared by immunoSEQ multiplex PCR; TCRdb keeps only in-frame clonotypes and omits some of them. This repertoire shows 15,000 or so clones, approximately 84% found once; its top ten account for approximately 4.3%. Sequencing was performed on ileal tissue. The receptors shown here come from an adult with Crohn's disease. The CDR3 runs from the conserved cysteine through the conserved F or W. A D gene is named only where the DNA matches it firmly. Size is omitted from some rows. Given values are once, few, many or a class for expanded clones.

CDR3nt | CDR3aa | d_gene | j_gene | v_gene | abundance
TGTGCCAGCAGCAGGGGAATAAATAGCAATCAGCCCCAGCATTTT | CASSRGINSNQPQHF | NA | TRBJ1-5 | TRBV27 | once
TGTGCCAGCAGCCCTATAGGCGGGAGGGCCGGATTAAAGACCCAGTACTTC | CASSPIGGRAGLKTQYF | TRBD2 | TRBJ2-5 | TRBV5-5 | NA
TGTGCCAGCAGCAAAGAACGGATCCGGCGGTCACCCCTCCACTTT | CASSKERIRRSPLHF | NA | TRBJ1-6 | TRBV21-1 | NA
TGTGCCAGCAGTCCCCCCTTTCAAGGCGGGTACAATGAGCAGTTCTTC | CASSPPFQGGYNEQFF | NA | TRBJ2-1 | TRBV28 | NA
TGTGCCAGCCTCCGGGACAGCGGTACCTACGAGCAGTACTTC | CASLRDSGTYEQYF | NA | TRBJ2-7 | TRBV21-1 | few
TGTGCCAGCAATAACCCCACTAGCTACGAGCAGTACTTC | CASNNPTSYEQYF | NA | TRBJ2-7 | TRBV7-2 | NA
TGTGCCAGCAGCAACGGACATGCAGATACGCAGTATTTT | CASSNGHADTQYF | NA | TRBJ2-3 | TRBV5-7 | NA
TGTGCCAGCAGCTTAGACGGGGGGAACCCAAACTATGGCTACACCTTC | CASSLDGGNPNYGYTF | NA | TRBJ1-2 | TRBV7-2 | NA
TGTGCCTGGAGTGGGGTCCGTCGGCGGGGGCAAGAGACCCAGTACTTC | CAWSGVRRRGQETQYF | TRBD2 | TRBJ2-5 | TRBV30 | once
TGTGCCAGCAGCAAAATATTAGCGGGAGCGGGTGAGCAGTTCTTC | CASSKILAGAGEQFF | NA | TRBJ2-1 | TRBV21-1 | NA
TGTGCCAGCAGTCCCGGCGGGGGGATCCAGGCTGATGGCTACACCTTC | CASSPGGGIQADGYTF | NA | TRBJ1-2 | TRBV5-4 | few
TGTGCCAGCAGTGAAGAGGAAAAACTGTTTTTT | CASSEEEKLFF | NA | TRBJ1-4 | TRBV2 | NA
TGCGCCAGCAGCTTTAATGGGGGACTTGGTGAAAAACTGTTTTTT | CASSFNGGLGEKLFF | NA | TRBJ1-4 | TRBV5-1 | NA
TGTGCCAGCAGCTTGAAGACAGGACAAGAGACCCAGTACTTC | CASSLKTGQETQYF | NA | TRBJ2-5 | TRBV5-4 | NA
TGTGCCACCAGCAGGGCCAGGGGCACAGTTGAGTCGTTCTTC | CATSRARGTVESFF | NA | TRBJ2-1 | TRBV15 | once
TGTGCCAGCAGCCCCGCTCTGGGGGGGGCCAACGTCCTGACTTTC | CASSPALGGANVLTF | NA | TRBJ2-6 | TRBV28 | NA
TGTGCCAGCAGTCAGGGTAAAGAGACCCAGTACTTC | CASSQGKETQYF | NA | TRBJ2-5 | TRBV28 | NA
TGCGCCAGCAGCCACGGAGGGATGAACACTGAAGCTTTCTTT | CASSHGGMNTEAFF | NA | TRBJ1-1 | TRBV4-3 | few
TGTGCCAGCAGTGAAGACGGAGATTTCTATGGCTACACCTTC | CASSEDGDFYGYTF | NA | TRBJ1-2 | TRBV6-1 | NA
TGTGCCAGTAGTCCCGGACCGCATACGGGGAGCACTGAAGCTTTCTTT | CASSPGPHTGSTEAFF | NA | TRBJ1-1 | TRBV19 | few
TGTGCCAGCTCACCACCGGACAGCCCAACTAATGAAAAACTGTTTTTT | CASSPPDSPTNEKLFF | NA | TRBJ1-4 | TRBV18 | NA